Sequencing of this TCR beta chain was carried out in a study of T cells in severe cutaneous drug reactions. Sequenced patients had Stevens-Johnson syndrome or toxic epidermal necrolysis caused by carbamazepine. This CDR3 is 12 amino acids long. Germline V gives CDR1 LGHDT, CDR2 YNNKEL (reference sequence). Libraries were made by iRepertoire multiplex PCR with TCR subtype-specific primers for bulk and single-cell sequencing. With the multiplex PCR reads reprocessed, TCRdb shows one record per CDR3 protein and no DNA. The sample includes roughly 7,100 distinct CDR3 sequences. The chain joins TRBV3-1 to TRBJ2-7. The specimen was cells from a skin blister. The TCR sequence derives from a human donor with toxic epidermal necrolysis, a severe cutaneous drug reaction. The CDR3 is CASSQVTYEQYF.